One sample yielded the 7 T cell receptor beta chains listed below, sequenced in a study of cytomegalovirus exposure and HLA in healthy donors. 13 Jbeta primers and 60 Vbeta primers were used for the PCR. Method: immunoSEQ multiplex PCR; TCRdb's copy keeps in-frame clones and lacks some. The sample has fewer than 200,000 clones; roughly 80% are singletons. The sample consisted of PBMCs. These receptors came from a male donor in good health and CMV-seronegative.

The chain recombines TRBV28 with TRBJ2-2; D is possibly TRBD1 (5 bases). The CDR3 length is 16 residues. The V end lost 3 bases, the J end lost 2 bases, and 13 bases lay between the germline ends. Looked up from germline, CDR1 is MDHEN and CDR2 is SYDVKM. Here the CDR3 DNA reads TGTGCCAGCAGTTTTTTTTCCGACAGAAACACCGGGGAGCTGTTTTTT. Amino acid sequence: CASSFFSDRNTGELFF.

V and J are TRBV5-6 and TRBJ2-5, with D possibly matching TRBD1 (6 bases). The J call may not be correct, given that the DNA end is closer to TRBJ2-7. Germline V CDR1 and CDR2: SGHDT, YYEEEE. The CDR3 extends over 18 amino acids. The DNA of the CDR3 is TGTGCCAGCAGCTTGGCCCTTTCCACAGGGCCCAGCTCCTACGAGCAGTACTTC. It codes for CASSLALSTGPSSYEQYF.

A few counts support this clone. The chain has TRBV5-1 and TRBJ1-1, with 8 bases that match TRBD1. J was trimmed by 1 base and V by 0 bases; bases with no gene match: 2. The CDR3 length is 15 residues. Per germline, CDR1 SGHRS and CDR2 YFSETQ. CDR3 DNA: TGCGCCAGCAGCTTGGGGACAGGGCCGAACACTGAAGCTTTCTTT. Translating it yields CASSLGTGPNTEAFF.

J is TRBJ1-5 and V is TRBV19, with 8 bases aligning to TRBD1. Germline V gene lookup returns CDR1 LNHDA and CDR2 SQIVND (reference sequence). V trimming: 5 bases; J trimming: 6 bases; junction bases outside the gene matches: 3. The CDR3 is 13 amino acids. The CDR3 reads CASSVQGAQPQHF. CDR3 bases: TGTGCCAGTAGTGTGCAGGGGGCTCAGCCCCAGCATTTT.

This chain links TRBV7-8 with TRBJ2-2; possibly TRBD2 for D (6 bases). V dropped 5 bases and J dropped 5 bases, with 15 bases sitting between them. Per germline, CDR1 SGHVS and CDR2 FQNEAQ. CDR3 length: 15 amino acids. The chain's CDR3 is CASSRLAGPTGELFF. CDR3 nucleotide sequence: TGTGCCAGCAGCCGTCTGGCGGGACCGACCGGGGAGCTGTTTTTT.

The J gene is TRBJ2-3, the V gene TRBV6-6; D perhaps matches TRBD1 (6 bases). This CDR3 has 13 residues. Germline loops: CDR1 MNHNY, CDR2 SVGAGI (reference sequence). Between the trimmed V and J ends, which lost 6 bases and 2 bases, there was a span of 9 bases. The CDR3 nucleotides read TGTGCCAGCAGCTGGACAGTCACAGATACGCAGTATTTT. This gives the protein CASSWTVTDTQYF.

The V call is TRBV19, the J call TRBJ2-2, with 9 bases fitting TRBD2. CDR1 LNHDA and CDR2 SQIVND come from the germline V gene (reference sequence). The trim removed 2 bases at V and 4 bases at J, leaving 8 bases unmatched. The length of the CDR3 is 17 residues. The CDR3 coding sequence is TGTGCCAGTAGTATACTGGCTAGCGGGACGTTCACCGGGGAGCTGTTTTTT. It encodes CASSILASGTFTGELFF.